This record covers a single T cell receptor beta chain. Its antigen is not identified. CDR3 length equals 12 residues. V lost 5 bases, J lost 12 bases, and 9 bases stayed unmatched. The V gene's germline CDR1 is WNHNN and CDR2 SYGVQD (reference sequence). The sample originates from a study of cytomegalovirus exposure and HLA in healthy donors. The study's findings and limits: Later work found that TCR association rates differed between HLA loci; DRB1 had the most and HLA-C the fewest. It has been reported that TCR beta sequences accurately predicted the HLA-A and HLA-B alleles of most subjects. The study listed under 200 cytomegalovirus-associated TCR beta chains. Later analysis demonstrated an association between a missense DCLRE1C variant and TCR beta V- and J-gene trimming.

13 Jbeta primers and 60 Vbeta primers were used for the PCR. Assay: immunoSEQ multiplex PCR; the TCRdb copy retains only in-frame clones and omits some. The sample contains hundreds of thousands of clones, just over 75% of which appear only once. The TCR sequence derives from a man aged 18-30 years in good health and CMV-seronegative. The chain has TRBV10-1 and TRBJ1-1, with 7 bases fitting TRBD1. Specimen: PBMCs. CDR3 sequence: CASSSEQGTTFF. Written as DNA, the CDR3 is TGCGCCAGCAGTTCCGAACAGGGGACGACTTTCTTT.